This T cell receptor (beta chain) was captured by sequencing in a study of blood T cell repertoires in COVID-19. This table comes from immunoSEQ multiplex PCR, and its TCRdb copy is limited to in-frame clones, with some not included. The profile shows some 100,000 clones, about four fifths of them singletons. Trimming at V came to 5 bases and at J to 5 bases, leaving 7 bases not matched to a gene. Germline values: CDR1 SSHAT, CDR2 FNYEAQ (reference sequence). The CDR3 sequence is 16 residues long. The gene calls are TRBV7-7 and TRBJ2-3; 13 nucleotides align to TRBD2. Material for sequencing was peripheral blood. This clonotype was sampled from a man aged 45-60 years with active or convalescent COVID-19. CDR3 nucleotide sequence: TGTGCCAGCAGCACGGGGACTAGCGGGGCGGGAGATACGCAGTATTTT. Residues: CASSTGTSGAGDTQYF. Full variable domain (missing parts from reference TRBV7-7 and TRBJ2-3): GAGVSQSPRYKVTKRGQDVTLRCDPISSHATLYWYQQALGQGPEFLTYFNYEAQPDKSGLPSDRFSAERPEGSISTLTIQRTEQRDSAMYRCASSTGTSGAGDTQYFGPGTRLTVL.